These 6 T cell receptor beta chains share one sample of origin, sequenced in a study of control samples from healthy donors and cancer patients. Only in-frame clones appear in the TCRdb table, and some are missing; sequencing was by immunoSEQ multiplex PCR. The repertoire has around 75,000 clones, 80% to 95% of them found once; the top ten carry 5.8%. The source material was blood. These receptors came from a woman aged 55-69 years in good health.

The CDR3 bases are TGTGCCAGCAGCCTGCTAGCGGGAGGGTCATACGAGCAGTACTTC. Its translation: CASSLLAGGSYEQYF. The rearrangement links TRBV11-2 to TRBJ2-7; 12 positions match TRBD2. V was clipped by 5 bases and J by 4 bases; unmatched bases: 6. The germline CDR1 and CDR2 sequences are SGHAT and FQNNGV. This CDR3 is built from 15 residues.

The chain employs TRBV7-9 and TRBJ1-1, with D unresolved. This CDR3 has 13 residues. The V gene's germline CDR1 is SEHNR and CDR2 FQNEAQ (reference sequence). The CDR3 loop is CAALLGRGTEAFF. The DNA for the CDR3 is TGTGCTGCGCTCCTAGGACGAGGGACTGAAGCTTTCTTT.

This chain connects TRBV19 to TRBJ1-3; a possible D gene is TRBD1 (5 bases). The ends were cut back, 6 bases at V and 0 bases at J, with 15 bases in the middle. CDR1 is LNHDA and CDR2 is SQIVND in the germline V gene (reference sequence). The CDR3 runs to 16 residues. The CDR3 protein is CASSRSQGLSGNTIYF. CDR3 nucleotide sequence: TGTGCCAGTAGCCGCTCGCAGGGCCTCTCTGGAAACACCATATATTTT.

The chain couples TRBV20-1 to TRBJ2-2; D is unresolved. V was pared by 3 bases and J by 8 bases, with 10 bases between. The CDR3 has 12 amino acids. The germline V gene has CDR1 DFQATT and CDR2 SNEGSKA (reference sequence). The CDR3 DNA sequence: TGCAGTGCTAGTCGAAATCTGGGGGAGCTGTTTTTT. Translating it yields CSASRNLGELFF.

CDR3 DNA: TGTGCCAGTAGTATTAGCTGGGAGGTGGCCTACGAGCAGTACTTC. Its translation is CASSISWEVAYEQYF. The genes are TRBV19 and TRBJ2-7; TRBD2 might be the D (6 bases). V lost 3 bases and J 2 bases, leaving 14 bases between the germline ends. CDR1 is LNHDA, CDR2 SQIVND, per germline (reference sequence). The CDR3 length is 15 residues. Based on the CDR3 plus reference TRBV19 and TRBJ2-7, the full variable domain is DGGITQSPKYLFRKEGQNVTLSCEQNLNHDAMYWYRQDPGQGLRLIYYSQIVNDFQKGDIAEGYSVSREKKESFPLTVTSAQKNPTAFYLCASSISWEVAYEQYFGPGTRLTVT.

This chain joins TRBV5-1 and TRBJ1-5; the D is unclear. V was shortened by 2 bases and J by 1 base, with 10 bases between the two germline ends. The CDR3 is 15 residues long. Germline CDR1 is SGHRS and CDR2 is YFSETQ. The CDR3 DNA is TGCGCCAGCAGCTTCGGGTACGGGAGCAATCAGCCCCAGCATTTT. Translation: CASSFGYGSNQPQHF. Based on the CDR3 plus reference TRBV5-1 and TRBJ1-5, the full variable domain is KAGVTQTPRYLIKTRGQQVTLSCSPISGHRSVSWYQQTPGQGLQFLFEYFSETQRNKGNFPGRFSGRQFSNSRSEMNVSTLELGDSALYLCASSFGYGSNQPQHFGDGTRLSIL.